This T cell receptor (beta chain) came from a study of shared clonotypes between healthy human individuals. CD4+ cells were split into CD45RA+ naive and CD45RA-negative memory subsets. Study-level findings and limits: Approximately 5% of naive CD4 clonotypes were shared across several donors.

In this sample, this clone turned up a few times. Its antigen remains unidentified. Other DNA sequences in the same sample also yield this CDR3. Profiled with immunoSEQ multiplex PCR; TCRdb holds only in-frame clones, not every one. The sample yields nearly 1 million clones, around three quarters seen once. CDR3 length equals 13 residues. CDR1 is ENHRY, CDR2 SYGVKD, per germline. V dropped 0 bases and J dropped 1 base, with 3 bases sitting between them. The V call is TRBV10-3, the J call TRBJ2-5; unclear D gene. This clonotype was obtained from a young man in good health. Sequencing input: memory CD4+ T cells sorted from blood. Subset indicated: CD45RA-negative fraction. The CDR3 region has the DNA TGTGCCATCAGTGAGTCGCCCCAAGAGACCCAGTACTTC. Translated, it gives CAISESPQETQYF.